This T cell receptor beta chain was sequenced for a study of blood T cell repertoires in COVID-19. Across the study: Specimens from acute and convalescent COVID-19 originated in the United States, Italy and Spain. Sources were T cells, B-cell-depleted T cells, or PBMCs; the material itself was cDNA or gDNA.

V was pared by 4 bases and J by 7 bases, with 17 bases between. This CDR3 comprises 14 residues. CDR1 and CDR2 from the germline V gene are MDHEN and SYDVKM. This clone was seen a single time. Some clones are missing from TCRdb's copy, which holds only in-frame ones; the method was immunoSEQ multiplex PCR. Counted here are 150,000 to 200,000 clones, around 80% occurring once; the ten biggest clones make up around 13%. The receptor was derived from a woman in her sixties or seventies who had recovered from COVID-19. V is TRBV28 and J is TRBJ2-7; tentative D call: TRBD2 (6 bases). The specimen was PBMCs or T cells enriched from blood (not recorded which). CDR3 nucleotide sequence: TGTGCCAGCAGTTACCAGGGAGGCATTGGTGAGCAGTACTTC. Its protein is CASSYQGGIGEQYF.